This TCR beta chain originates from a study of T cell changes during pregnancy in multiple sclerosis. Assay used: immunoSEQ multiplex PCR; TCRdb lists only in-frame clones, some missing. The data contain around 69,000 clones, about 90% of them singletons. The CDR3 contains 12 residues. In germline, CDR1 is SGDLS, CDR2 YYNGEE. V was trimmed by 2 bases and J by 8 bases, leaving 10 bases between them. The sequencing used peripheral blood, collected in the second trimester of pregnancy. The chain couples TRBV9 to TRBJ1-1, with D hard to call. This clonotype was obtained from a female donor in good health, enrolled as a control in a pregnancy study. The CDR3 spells CASSVSGGEAFF. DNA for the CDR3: TGTGCCAGCAGCGTTTCGGGTGGGGAAGCTTTCTTT. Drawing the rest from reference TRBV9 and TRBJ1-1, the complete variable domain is DSGVTQTPKHLITATGQRVTLRCSPRSGDLSVYWYQQSLDQGLQFLIQYYNGEERAKGNILERFSAQQFPDLHSELNLSSLELGDSALYFCASSVSGGEAFFGQGTRLTVV.